The 7 T cell receptor beta chains presented below share a single source sample, sequenced in a study of blood T cell repertoires in COVID-19. Repertoires were generated with immunoSEQ multiplex PCR, while TCRdb's copy carries only in-frame clones and drops some. This table holds 200,000 to 250,000 clones, about 87% found once. Sequencing was done on a sample of PBMCs or T cells enriched from blood (not recorded which). The source is a man in his fifties who had been exposed to COVID-19.

The rearrangement uses TRBV7-6 and TRBJ2-5; D possibly corresponds to TRBD1 (6 bases). This CDR3 comprises 15 residues. Trimming took 4 bases from V and 5 from J, leaving 17 bases between them. The germline V gene has CDR1 SGHVS and CDR2 FNYEAQ. CDR3 amino acids: CASSSPTGNMETQYF. CDR3 DNA sequence: TGTGCCAGCAGCTCCCCCACAGGGAATATGGAGACCCAGTACTTC.

The gene calls are TRBV24-1 and TRBJ2-7; possible D gene TRBD1, 6 bases. Germline V gene lookup returns CDR1 KGHDR and CDR2 SFDVKD. CDR3 size: 12 residues. V was cut by 4 bases and J by 6 bases, with 9 bases left in between. CDR3 nucleotide sequence: TGTGCCACCAGTGAGGGGGCTGGCGAGCAGTACGTC. Protein: CATSEGAGEQYV.

J is TRBJ1-1 and V is TRBV11-3, with a tentative D call TRBD1 (5 bases). Trimming shortened V by 5 bases and J by 4 bases, and 11 bases separated the two germline ends. In germline, CDR1 is SGHNT, CDR2 YENEEA. CDR3 size: 13 residues. The CDR3 here is CASSHRSGTEAFF. CDR3 coding DNA: TGTGCCAGCAGCCACAGGTCGGGCACTGAAGCTTTCTTT.

This chain uses TRBV29-1 with TRBJ1-4, with TRBD1 matching over 7 bases. The V and J ends lost 7 bases and 4 bases, in that order; junction bases with no gene match: 6. CDR3 length equals 13 residues. The germline V gene encodes CDR1 SQVTM and CDR2 ANQGSEA. The CDR3 sequence is CSGAGTDNEKLFF. The DNA of the CDR3 is TGCAGCGGGGCCGGGACAGATAATGAAAAACTGTTTTTT. The variable domain in full, with the rest retrieved from reference TRBV29-1 and TRBJ1-4, is SAVISQKPSRDICQRGTSLTIQCQVDSQVTMMFWYRQQPGQSLTLIATANQGSEATYESGFVIDKFPISRPNLTFSTLTVSNMSPEDSSIYLCSGAGTDNEKLFFGSGTQLSVL.

This chain joins TRBV12-1 and TRBJ2-7; the table's D call, TRBD2, has no DNA check behind it. TRBV12-1 is described as a pseudogene. This CDR3 has 15 amino acids. CDR3: CASSPRVLFGYEQYV. CDR3 nucleotide sequence: TGTGCCAGCAGCCCCCGAGTATTGTTCGGCTACGAGCAGTACGTC.

The chain joins TRBV4-1 to TRBJ1-2; possibly TRBD1 for D (5 bases). Per germline, CDR1 MGHRA and CDR2 YSYEKL. This CDR3 comprises 13 residues. V lost 4 bases and J 2 bases, leaving 8 bases between the germline ends. The chain's CDR3 is CASSPRQNYGYTF. CDR3 nucleotide sequence: TGCGCCAGCAGCCCGCGACAGAACTATGGCTACACCTTC.

CDR3 residues: CASSYTGHSGYTF. CDR3 sequence (DNA): TGTGCCAGCAGCTATACAGGGCATAGTGGCTACACCTTC. The V call is TRBV7-9, the J call TRBJ1-2; maybe TRBD1 (6 bases). With 4 bases removed from V and 7 bases from J, the gap between germline ends came to 13 bases. CDR3 length equals 13 residues. Germline-derived CDR1 and CDR2 are SEHNR and FQNEAQ (reference sequence).